This TCR beta chain was found in a study of T cells in Graves' hyperthyroidism and ophthalmopathy. The study, taken as a whole, reports: Most clonotypes expanded in the thyroid (above 0.001) were also present in blood. Onset of ophthalmopathy came a median around 6.5 months after the model predicted it.

The TCR beta CDR3 regions underwent amplification using RNA transcripts as the source. The TCR CDR3 first-round RT-PCR relied on the HTBI primer set. TCRdb used MiXCR to reprocess the multiplex PCR reads, holding one entry per CDR3 protein. The sample has about 510,000 distinct CDR3 sequences, roughly 45% seen once; the top ten hold about 45%. This clonotype was recorded a few times. What it binds is not known. Diagnosis relied on clinical symptoms, serum thyroxine and TRAb, thyroid ultrasound and orbital computed tomography. The CDR3 is made up of 15 amino acids. Germline V gives CDR1 SGHTA, CDR2 FQGNSA. V was cut by 5 bases and J by 2 bases, with 16 bases left in between.

The V call is TRBV7-2, the J call TRBJ2-7; tentatively, D is TRBD1 (5 bases). This clonotype was obtained from an adult woman with Graves' disease, either hyperthyroidism or ophthalmopathy (not recorded which). The sequenced material came from peripheral blood or thyroid tissue (not recorded which). The CDR3 protein is CASSPATQGTYEQYF. DNA of the CDR3: TGTGCCAGCAGCCCAGCGACCCAGGGCACCTACGAGCAGTACTTC.